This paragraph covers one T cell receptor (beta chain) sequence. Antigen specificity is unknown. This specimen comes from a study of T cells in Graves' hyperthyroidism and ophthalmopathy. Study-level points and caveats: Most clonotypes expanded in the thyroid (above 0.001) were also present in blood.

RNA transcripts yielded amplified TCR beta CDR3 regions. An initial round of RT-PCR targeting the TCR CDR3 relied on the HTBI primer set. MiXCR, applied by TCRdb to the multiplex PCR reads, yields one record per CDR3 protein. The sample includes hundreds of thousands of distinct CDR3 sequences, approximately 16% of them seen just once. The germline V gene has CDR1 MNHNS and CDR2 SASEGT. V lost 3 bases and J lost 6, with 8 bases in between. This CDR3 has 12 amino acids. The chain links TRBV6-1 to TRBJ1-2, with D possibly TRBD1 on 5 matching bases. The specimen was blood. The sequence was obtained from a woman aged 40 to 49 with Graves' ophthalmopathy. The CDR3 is CASSDRVNGYTF. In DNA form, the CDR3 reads TGTGCCAGCAGTGACAGGGTGAATGGCTACACCTTC.